Each of the 16 T cell receptor beta chains below was sequenced from the same sample in a study of T cells in tuberculosis. After thawing and overnight rest, PBMC were stained with GMM-loaded CD1B tetramer, viability dye and anti-CD3 for sorting. CD1B tetramers were loaded with Rhodococcus equi-derived C32 glucose monomycolate. Profiled with immunoSEQ multiplex PCR; TCRdb holds only in-frame clones, not every one. The data contain nearly 60,000 clones, roughly 87% of them singletons. Sequencing was done on a sample of CD1b-GMM tetramer-negative cells sorted from PBMCs. The receptors here all came from an adult woman with latent tuberculosis.

The V call is TRBV5-1, the J call TRBJ1-2; 9 bases are shared with TRBD1. Germline-derived CDR1 and CDR2 are SGHRS and YFSETQ. The CDR3 is 15 residues long. Germline trimming cut 2 bases from V and 4 bases from J; bases unmatched to any gene: 6. As DNA, the CDR3 is TGCGCCAGCAGCTTATCGGGACAGGGAACCTATGGCTACACCTTC. Protein: CASSLSGQGTYGYTF.

This clone turned up a few times. The chain links TRBV4-3 to TRBJ2-1, with TRBD2 matching 9 bases. Germline V gene sequence: CDR1 LGHNA, CDR2 YSLEER. V lost 1 base to trimming and J lost 7 bases; unmatched junction nucleotides: 8. The CDR3 runs to 16 residues. Here the CDR3 reads CASSQVAGEGGNEQFF. CDR3 nucleotide sequence: TGCGCCAGCAGCCAAGTAGCGGGAGAAGGAGGGAATGAGCAGTTCTTC.

The genes are TRBV5-1 and TRBJ1-4, with a possible D match to TRBD1 (5 bases). V was clipped by 0 bases and J by 6 bases, with 6 bases between them. Germline loops: CDR1 SGHRS, CDR2 YFSETQ. The CDR3 sequence is 13 residues long. The CDR3 sequence is CASSLVTDEKLFF. Here the CDR3 DNA reads TGCGCCAGCAGCTTGGTGACAGATGAAAAACTGTTTTTT.

The chain couples TRBV4-3 to TRBJ2-1; 7 positions match TRBD2. Germline V gene data show CDR1 as LGHNA and CDR2 as YSLEER. Trimming took 0 bases from V and 0 from J; bases not matched to a gene: 2. The CDR3 spans 16 residues. CDR3 residues: CASSQEAGSSYNEQFF. CDR3 DNA: TGCGCCAGCAGCCAAGAAGCGGGGTCCTCCTACAATGAGCAGTTCTTC.

This rearrangement joins TRBV4-1 to TRBJ1-2, with 7 nucleotides matching TRBD1. The CDR3 covers 15 residues. Germline-derived CDR1 and CDR2 are MGHRA and YSYEKL. Losses at the gene ends were 0 bases for V and 4 bases for J; bases not matched to a gene: 5. The CDR3 spells CASSQDSQGGYGYTF. The CDR3 DNA is TGCGCCAGCAGCCAAGACTCTCAGGGGGGCTATGGCTACACCTTC.

This chain joins TRBV19 and TRBJ2-1; D may be TRBD2 (7 bases). This CDR3 is built from 14 residues. V shed 3 bases and J shed 9 bases, with 15 bases lying between them. Per germline, CDR1 LNHDA and CDR2 SQIVND (reference sequence). CDR3: CASSIPGGQFEQFF. The CDR3 DNA reads as TGTGCCAGTAGTATCCCGGGAGGACAGTTTGAGCAGTTCTTC. The whole variable domain, filled in from reference TRBV19 and TRBJ2-1, reads DGGITQSPKYLFRKEGQNVTLSCEQNLNHDAMYWYRQDPGQGLRLIYYSQIVNDFQKGDIAEGYSVSREKKESFPLTVTSAQKNPTAFYLCASSIPGGQFEQFFGPGTRLTVL.

The chain employs TRBV27 and TRBJ1-1, with 7 positions matching TRBD1. Germline lookup yields CDR1 MNHEY and CDR2 SMNVEV (reference sequence). Losses at the gene ends were 6 bases for V and 4 bases for J; bases not matched to a gene: 8. This CDR3 spans 14 amino acids. The CDR3 bases are TGTGCCAGCAGCCGTCAGGGGGTAATCACTGAAGCTTTCTTT. Amino acids: CASSRQGVITEAFF.

The chain joins TRBV5-1 to TRBJ2-7, with unresolved D. CDR1 is SGHRS and CDR2 is YFSETQ in the germline V gene. The CDR3 has 16 residues. Trimming took off 2 bases at V and 1 base at J, with 16 bases between the two ends. The CDR3 coding sequence is TGCGCCAGCAGCTTACCCGCGAACAGCCCATCCTACGAGCAGTACTTC. Its protein is CASSLPANSPSYEQYF.

This clone was counted a few times. The gene calls are TRBV7-6 and TRBJ2-1, with TRBD1 matching 9 bases. Germline CDR1 and CDR2: SGHVS and FNYEAQ. This CDR3 is built from 17 residues. V dropped 1 base and J dropped 0; count of bases not matched to a gene: 4. CDR3 loop: CASSLGTGEASYNEQFF. The CDR3 region has the DNA TGTGCCAGCAGCTTAGGGACAGGGGAGGCCTCCTACAATGAGCAGTTCTTC.

This chain uses TRBV18 with TRBJ1-2; D unclear. Germline V lookup: CDR1 KGHSH, CDR2 LQKENI. This CDR3 contains 13 residues. Between the trimmed V and J ends, which lost 0 bases and 14 bases, there was a span of 16 bases. CDR3 nucleotides: TGTGCCAGCTCACCACCGTTAAAGAAAGGGAGGACCTTC. This translates into CASSPPLKKGRTF.

The chain joins TRBV4-2 to TRBJ2-2; D is unresolved. The V and J ends lost 5 bases and 6 bases respectively, with 13 bases between them. CDR1 and CDR2 (germline): LGHNA, YNFKEQ. This CDR3 spans 14 amino acids. The DNA for the CDR3 is TGTGCCAGCAGCTTGGGCCCCGTTGCCGGGGAGCTGTTTTTT. It specifies CASSLGPVAGELFF.

The chain has TRBV6-5 and TRBJ1-5; D is undetermined. V was trimmed by 6 bases and J by 0 bases, leaving 12 bases between them. The length of the CDR3 is 15 residues. Germline V lookup: CDR1 MNHEY, CDR2 SVGAGI. The CDR3 loop reads CASRADRDSNQPQHF. CDR3 DNA: TGTGCCAGCAGAGCGGATAGAGATAGCAATCAGCCCCAGCATTTT.

The chain has TRBV19 and TRBJ2-7; D perhaps matches TRBD2 (6 bases). In germline, CDR1 is LNHDA, CDR2 SQIVND (reference sequence). Trimming removed 3 bases from V and 5 bases from J, with 11 bases in between. The CDR3 totals 13 residues. In nucleotides, the CDR3 is TGTGCCAGTAGTATGTTGGGGGGAAACGAGCAGTACTTC. Protein sequence: CASSMLGGNEQYF.

The chain recombines TRBV27 with TRBJ1-2; no clear D gene. V lost 4 bases and J 4 bases, leaving 10 bases between the germline ends. The germline gives CDR1 MNHEY, CDR2 SMNVEV (reference sequence). The CDR3 has 13 amino acids. CDR3 loop: CASSSRGPYGYTF. The CDR3 coding sequence is TGTGCCAGCAGTTCTAGAGGGCCCTATGGCTACACCTTC.

V is TRBV19 and J is TRBJ2-4; 7 bases agree with TRBD2. CDR3 length: 12 residues. V shed 0 bases and J 16 bases; nucleotides not matched to a gene: 6. The germline V gene has CDR1 LNHDA and CDR2 SQIVND (reference sequence). The chain's CDR3 is CASSIDRGTIYF. The CDR3 DNA reads as TGTGCCAGTAGTATAGATCGTGGGACTATATACTTC.

The V gene is TRBV5-1, the J gene TRBJ2-7; D possibly corresponds to TRBD2 (6 bases). The CDR3 is 15 residues long. V lost 2 bases, J lost 3 bases, and 15 bases lay in between. CDR1 is SGHRS, CDR2 YFSETQ, per germline. The CDR3 nucleotides read TGCGCCAGCAGCTTAGGGCCGGGGACTGGCTACGAGCAGTACTTC. It codes for CASSLGPGTGYEQYF.